A selection of T cell receptor beta chains follows, all from one sample in a study of T cell responses to AZD1222 COVID-19 vaccine. Assay: immunoSEQ multiplex PCR; the TCRdb copy retains only in-frame clones and omits some. The sample yields approximately 150,000 clones, about 83% seen once. The material was peripheral blood, obtained 28 days after the second AZD1222 dose. These receptor sequences come from an adult who received the AZD1222 COVID-19 vaccine. The CDR3 runs from the conserved cysteine through the conserved F or W. The order of the fields is CDR3 length, V gene, D gene, J gene, clone size, CDR3 protein, CDR3 DNA. The D gene is left open where the match is weak. Not every row has a clone size; where given, it reads once, few, many or a size class.

len: 17
v_gene: TRBV4-2
d_gene: .
j_gene: TRBJ1-2
abundance: .
CDR3aa: CASSLLGGYSLNYGYTF
CDR3nt: TGTGCCAGCAGCCTTCTAGGAGGGTACAGCTTAAACTATGGCTACACCTTC

len: 12
v_gene: TRBV6-5
d_gene: .
j_gene: TRBJ1-2
abundance: .
CDR3aa: CASRRRGGGYTF
CDR3nt: TGTGCCAGCAGACGCAGGGGCGGCGGCTACACCTTC

len: 13
v_gene: TRBV18
d_gene: .
j_gene: TRBJ1-1
abundance: .
CDR3aa: CASSPNMNTEAFF
CDR3nt: TGTGCCAGCTCGCCAAACATGAACACTGAAGCTTTCTTT

len: 17
v_gene: TRBV7-6
d_gene: .
j_gene: TRBJ2-3
abundance: .
CDR3aa: CASSPGKMAGSTDTQYF
CDR3nt: TGTGCCAGCAGCCCTGGCAAGATGGCCGGTAGCACAGATACGCAGTATTTT

len: 15
v_gene: TRBV7-6
d_gene: .
j_gene: TRBJ1-5
abundance: .
CDR3aa: CASSLEADPSQPQHF
CDR3nt: TGTGCCAGCAGCTTAGAAGCCGACCCCAGTCAGCCCCAGCATTTT

len: 15
v_gene: TRBV29-1
d_gene: TRBD1
j_gene: TRBJ1-2
abundance: .
CDR3aa: CSVATRDRRNYGYTF
CDR3nt: TGCAGCGTTGCTACCAGGGACAGGAGAAACTATGGCTACACCTTC

len: 16
v_gene: TRBV2
d_gene: .
j_gene: TRBJ1-1
abundance: .
CDR3aa: CASRPWKAGSSTEAFF
CDR3nt: TGTGCCAGCAGGCCGTGGAAGGCGGGGAGTAGCACTGAAGCTTTCTTT

len: 12
v_gene: TRBV10-2
d_gene: .
j_gene: TRBJ1-1
abundance: .
CDR3aa: CASSESSSEAFF
CDR3nt: TGCGCCAGCAGTGAGTCAAGTTCTGAAGCTTTCTTT

len: 19
v_gene: TRBV12-5
d_gene: TRBD1
j_gene: TRBJ1-6
abundance: .
CDR3aa: CASGLIAATGGSSNSPLHF
CDR3nt: TGTGCTAGTGGTTTGATAGCGGCGACAGGGGGATCGAGTAATTCACCCCTCCACTTT

len: 14
v_gene: TRBV3-1/TRBV3-2
d_gene: .
j_gene: TRBJ2-3
abundance: .
CDR3aa: CASTKGGEADTQYF
CDR3nt: TGTGCCAGCACCAAAGGGGGGGAGGCAGATACGCAGTATTTT

len: 17
v_gene: TRBV28
d_gene: TRBD1
j_gene: TRBJ2-6
abundance: .
CDR3aa: CASRTGGSSSGANVLTF
CDR3nt: TGTGCCAGCAGGACAGGGGGCTCCAGCTCTGGGGCCAACGTCCTGACTTTC

len: 13
v_gene: TRBV6-5
d_gene: .
j_gene: TRBJ1-2
abundance: .
CDR3aa: CASSTGGWDGYTF
CDR3nt: TGTGCCAGCAGTACTGGGGGGTGGGACGGCTACACCTTC

len: 12
v_gene: TRBV12-3/TRBV12-4
d_gene: .
j_gene: TRBJ1-1
abundance: once
CDR3aa: CASSLGRTEAFF
CDR3nt: TGTGCCAGCAGTTTAGGACGAACTGAAGCTTTCTTT

len: 15
v_gene: TRBV18
d_gene: .
j_gene: TRBJ1-2
abundance: .
CDR3aa: CASSPGGAANYGYTF
CDR3nt: TGTGCCAGCTCACCCGGAGGGGCGGCTAACTATGGCTACACCTTC

len: 22
v_gene: TRBV19
d_gene: .
j_gene: TRBJ1-5
abundance: .
CDR3aa: CASSTLALVQTKNPNSNQPQHF
CDR3nt: TGTGCCAGTAGTACCTTGGCGCTCGTTCAGACTAAAAACCCAAATAGCAATCAGCCCCAGCATTTT

len: 17
v_gene: TRBV4-2
d_gene: TRBD2
j_gene: TRBJ2-1
abundance: .
CDR3aa: CASSHDLTSGAGNEQFF
CDR3nt: TGTGCCAGCAGCCACGATCTGACTAGCGGGGCTGGGAATGAGCAGTTCTTC

len: 13
v_gene: TRBV19
d_gene: .
j_gene: TRBJ2-7
abundance: .
CDR3aa: CASSNSQGGEQYF
CDR3nt: TGTGCCAGTAGTAATTCTCAGGGGGGCGAGCAGTACTTC

len: 14
v_gene: TRBV14
d_gene: .
j_gene: TRBJ2-7
abundance: .
CDR3aa: CASSQFVSRGWTYF
CDR3nt: TGTGCCAGCAGCCAATTCGTCAGCCGGGGGTGGACGTACTTC

len: 14
v_gene: TRBV18
d_gene: .
j_gene: TRBJ2-7
abundance: .
CDR3aa: CASSPPGLSYEQYF
CDR3nt: TGTGCCAGCTCACCACCGGGTCTCTCCTACGAGCAGTACTTC

len: 14
v_gene: TRBV6-1
d_gene: .
j_gene: TRBJ1-1
abundance: .
CDR3aa: CASSERGLGTEAFF
CDR3nt: TGTGCCAGCAGTGAACGGGGCTTGGGCACTGAAGCTTTCTTT

len: 15
v_gene: TRBV18
d_gene: TRBD2
j_gene: TRBJ2-7
abundance: .
CDR3aa: CASSPGLAGVDEQYF
CDR3nt: TGTGCCAGCTCACCGGGACTAGCGGGGGTAGACGAGCAGTACTTC

len: 14
v_gene: TRBV27
d_gene: TRBD1
j_gene: TRBJ1-2
abundance: .
CDR3aa: CASSYTGGSYGYTF
CDR3nt: TGTGCCAGCAGTTATACAGGGGGTAGCTATGGCTACACCTTC

len: 17
v_gene: TRBV19
d_gene: .
j_gene: TRBJ1-3
abundance: .
CDR3aa: CASSHRAGNVAGNTIYF
CDR3nt: TGTGCCAGTAGCCACCGGGCCGGTAACGTGGCTGGAAACACCATATATTTT

len: 14
v_gene: TRBV18
d_gene: .
j_gene: TRBJ2-1
abundance: once
CDR3aa: CASSPPSGINEQFF
CDR3nt: TGTGCCAGCTCACCACCCTCGGGAATTAATGAGCAGTTCTTC

len: 12
v_gene: TRBV12-3/TRBV12-4
d_gene: .
j_gene: TRBJ2-7
abundance: few
CDR3aa: CASSITWGEQYF
CDR3nt: TGTGCCAGCAGTATCACTTGGGGCGAGCAGTACTTC

len: 16
v_gene: TRBV7-2
d_gene: TRBD1
j_gene: TRBJ1-2
abundance: .
CDR3aa: CASSGKAGTAIYGYTF
CDR3nt: TGTGCCAGCAGCGGAAAAGCCGGGACAGCTATATATGGCTACACCTTC

len: 13
v_gene: TRBV14
d_gene: .
j_gene: TRBJ1-1
abundance: .
CDR3aa: CASSQVLSDEAFF
CDR3nt: TGTGCCAGCAGCCAAGTACTATCGGACGAAGCTTTCTTT

len: 15
v_gene: TRBV27
d_gene: .
j_gene: TRBJ1-2
abundance: .
CDR3aa: CASSLGYGVNYGYTF
CDR3nt: TGTGCCAGCAGTTTGGGGTATGGAGTTAACTATGGCTACACCTTC

len: 16
v_gene: TRBV19
d_gene: .
j_gene: TRBJ1-2
abundance: .
CDR3aa: CASTPGGPGNSYGYTF
CDR3nt: TGTGCCAGTACTCCCGGGGGGCCGGGTAACAGCTATGGCTACACCTTC

len: 17
v_gene: TRBV6-2/TRBV6-3
d_gene: .
j_gene: TRBJ1-1
abundance: .
CDR3aa: CASSYSRHRELNTEAFF
CDR3nt: TGTGCCAGCAGTTACTCGAGACACAGGGAACTGAACACTGAAGCTTTCTTT

len: 18
v_gene: TRBV5-6
d_gene: .
j_gene: TRBJ2-4
abundance: .
CDR3aa: CASSLSAWAPRVQDIQYF
CDR3nt: TGTGCCAGCAGCTTGTCGGCATGGGCACCCCGCGTCCAAGACATTCAGTACTTC

len: 14
v_gene: TRBV3-1/TRBV3-2
d_gene: .
j_gene: TRBJ1-2
abundance: .
CDR3aa: CASSSSRASYGYTF
CDR3nt: TGTGCCAGCAGCTCATCCAGGGCTAGCTATGGCTACACCTTC

len: 14
v_gene: TRBV2
d_gene: .
j_gene: TRBJ1-5
abundance: .
CDR3aa: CARRGGLGGQPQHF
CDR3nt: TGTGCCCGCCGGGGGGGCCTCGGGGGACAGCCCCAGCATTTT

len: 16
v_gene: TRBV5-4
d_gene: .
j_gene: TRBJ2-3
abundance: .
CDR3aa: CASSLRGLAPADTQYF
CDR3nt: TGTGCCAGCAGCTTGCGAGGGCTAGCACCAGCAGATACGCAGTATTTT